This TCR beta chain was sequenced for a study of cytomegalovirus exposure and HLA in healthy donors. Study information: The study placed less than 90% of its roughly 400 genotyped donors in the Caucasian-associated ancestry cluster.

The CDR3 consists of 14 residues. Germline V lookup: CDR1 GTSNPN, CDR2 SVGIG (reference sequence). V was pared by 2 bases and J by 6 bases, with 9 bases of the junction left unmatched. As regards this clone: Antigen specificity is unknown.

Researchers ran the PCR with 60 Vbeta and 13 Jbeta primers. Here immunoSEQ multiplex PCR was the method, and the copy in TCRdb shows in-frame clones only, minus some. Of around 120,000 clones listed, 70% to 90% are singletons. Overall study results and limits: Some highly shared sequence variants likely arose as a pipeline artifact. Later genetic work tied a missense DCLRE1C variant to beta-chain V and J trimming. What TCR beta sequences reportedly achieved was accurate prediction of HLA-A and HLA-B alleles in most subjects.

Sequenced sample: PBMCs. The chain links TRBV30 to TRBJ1-2; TRBD1 matches at 7 bases. The TCR sequence derives from a woman aged 40-49 years in good health and CMV-seropositive. The CDR3 spells CAWSMATGVHGYTF. The CDR3 DNA follows: TGTGCCTGGAGTATGGCCACAGGGGTTCATGGCTACACCTTC.